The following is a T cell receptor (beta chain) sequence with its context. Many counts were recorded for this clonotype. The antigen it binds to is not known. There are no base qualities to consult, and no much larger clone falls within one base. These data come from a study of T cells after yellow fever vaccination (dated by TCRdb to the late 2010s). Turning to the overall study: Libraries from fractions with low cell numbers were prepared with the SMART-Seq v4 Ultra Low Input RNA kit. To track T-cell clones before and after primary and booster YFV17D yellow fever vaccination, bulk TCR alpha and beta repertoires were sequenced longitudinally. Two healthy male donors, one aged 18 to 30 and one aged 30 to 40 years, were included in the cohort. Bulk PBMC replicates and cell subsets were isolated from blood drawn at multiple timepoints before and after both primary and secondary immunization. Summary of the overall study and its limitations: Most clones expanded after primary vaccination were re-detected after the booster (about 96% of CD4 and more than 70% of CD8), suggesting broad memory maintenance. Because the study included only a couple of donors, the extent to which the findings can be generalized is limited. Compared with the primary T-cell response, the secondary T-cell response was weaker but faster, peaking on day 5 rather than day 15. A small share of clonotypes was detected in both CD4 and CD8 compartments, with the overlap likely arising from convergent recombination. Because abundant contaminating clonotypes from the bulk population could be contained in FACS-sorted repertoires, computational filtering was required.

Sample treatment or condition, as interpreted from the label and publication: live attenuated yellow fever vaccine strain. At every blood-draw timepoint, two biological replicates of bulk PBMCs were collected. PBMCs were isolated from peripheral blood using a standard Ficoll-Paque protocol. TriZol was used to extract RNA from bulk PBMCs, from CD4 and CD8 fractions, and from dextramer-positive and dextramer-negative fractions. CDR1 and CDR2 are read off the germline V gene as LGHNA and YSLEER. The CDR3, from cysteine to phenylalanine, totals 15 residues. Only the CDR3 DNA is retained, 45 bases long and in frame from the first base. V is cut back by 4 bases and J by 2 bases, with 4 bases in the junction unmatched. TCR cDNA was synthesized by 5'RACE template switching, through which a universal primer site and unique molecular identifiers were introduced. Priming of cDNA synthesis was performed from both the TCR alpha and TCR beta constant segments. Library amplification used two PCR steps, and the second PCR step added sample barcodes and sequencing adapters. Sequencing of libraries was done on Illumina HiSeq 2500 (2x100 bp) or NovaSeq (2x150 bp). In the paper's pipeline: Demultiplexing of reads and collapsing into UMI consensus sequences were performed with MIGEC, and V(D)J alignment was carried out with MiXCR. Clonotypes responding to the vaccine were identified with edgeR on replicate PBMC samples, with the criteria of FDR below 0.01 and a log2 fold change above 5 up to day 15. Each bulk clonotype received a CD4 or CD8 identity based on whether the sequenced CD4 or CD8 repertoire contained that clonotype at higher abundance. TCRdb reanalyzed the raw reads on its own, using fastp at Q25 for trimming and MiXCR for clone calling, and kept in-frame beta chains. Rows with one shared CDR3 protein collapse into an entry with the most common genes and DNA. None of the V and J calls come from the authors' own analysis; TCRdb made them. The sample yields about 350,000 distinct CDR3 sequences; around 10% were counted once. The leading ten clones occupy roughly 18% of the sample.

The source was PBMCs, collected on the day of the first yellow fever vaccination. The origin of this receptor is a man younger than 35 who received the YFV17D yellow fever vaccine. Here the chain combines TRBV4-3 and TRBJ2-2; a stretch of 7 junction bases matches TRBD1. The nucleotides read TGCGCCAGCAGCCTGGGGACAGTTAACACCGGGGAGCTGTTTTTT. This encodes CASSLGTVNTGELFF.